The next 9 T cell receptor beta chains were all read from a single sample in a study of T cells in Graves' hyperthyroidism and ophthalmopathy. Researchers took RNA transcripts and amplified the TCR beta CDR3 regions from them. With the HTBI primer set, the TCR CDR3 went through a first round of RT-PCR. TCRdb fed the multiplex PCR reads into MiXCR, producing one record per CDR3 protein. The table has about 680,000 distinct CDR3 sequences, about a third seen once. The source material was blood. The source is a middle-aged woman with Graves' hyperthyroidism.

The CDR3 DNA reads as TGTGCCAGTAGTCGAGGCTCGGACAGGGGACCCTACGAGCAGTACTTC. Protein sequence: CASSRGSDRGPYEQYF. The chain uses TRBV19 and TRBJ2-7, with 9 positions matching TRBD1. Germline V CDR1 and CDR2: LNHDA, SQIVND (reference sequence). The junction had 10 bases not matched to a gene; V was cut back by 5 bases and J by 2 bases. CDR3 size: 16 residues.

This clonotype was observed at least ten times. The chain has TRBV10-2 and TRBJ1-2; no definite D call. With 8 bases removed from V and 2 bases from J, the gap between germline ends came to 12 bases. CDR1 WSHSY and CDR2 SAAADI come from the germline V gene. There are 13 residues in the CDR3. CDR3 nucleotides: TGCGCCAGCTCCCCCCCCGAGAACTATGGCTACACCTTC. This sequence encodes CASSPPENYGYTF.

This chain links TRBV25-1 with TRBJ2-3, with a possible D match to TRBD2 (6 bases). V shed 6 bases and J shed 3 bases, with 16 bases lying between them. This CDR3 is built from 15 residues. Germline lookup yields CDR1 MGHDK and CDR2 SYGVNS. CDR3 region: CASSEAGPKTDTQYF. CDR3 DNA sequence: TGTGCCAGCAGCGAAGCGGGTCCTAAGACAGATACGCAGTATTTT. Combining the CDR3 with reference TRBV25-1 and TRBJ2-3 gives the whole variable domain EADIYQTPRYLVIGTGKKITLECSQTMGHDKMYWYQQDPGMELHLIHYSYGVNSTEKGDLSSESTVSRIRTEHFPLTLESARPSHTSQYLCASSEAGPKTDTQYFGPGTRLTVL.

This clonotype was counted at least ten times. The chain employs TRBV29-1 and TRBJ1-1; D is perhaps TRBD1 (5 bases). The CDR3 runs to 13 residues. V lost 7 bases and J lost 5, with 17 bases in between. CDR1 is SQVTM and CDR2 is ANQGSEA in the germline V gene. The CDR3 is CSGWGGAGTEAFF. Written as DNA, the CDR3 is TGCAGCGGCTGGGGAGGGGCGGGGACTGAAGCTTTCTTT. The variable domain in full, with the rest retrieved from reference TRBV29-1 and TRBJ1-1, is SAVISQKPSRDICQRGTSLTIQCQVDSQVTMMFWYRQQPGQSLTLIATANQGSEATYESGFVIDKFPISRPNLTFSTLTVSNMSPEDSSIYLCSGWGGAGTEAFFGQGTRLTVV.

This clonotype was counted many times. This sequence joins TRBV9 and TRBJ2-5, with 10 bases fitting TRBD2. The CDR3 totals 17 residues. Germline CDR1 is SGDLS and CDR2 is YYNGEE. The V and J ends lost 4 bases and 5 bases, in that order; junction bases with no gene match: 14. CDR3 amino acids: CASSPRERGGLGETQYF. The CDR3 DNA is TGTGCCAGCAGCCCCCGTGAGCGGGGGGGCCTGGGTGAGACCCAGTACTTC.

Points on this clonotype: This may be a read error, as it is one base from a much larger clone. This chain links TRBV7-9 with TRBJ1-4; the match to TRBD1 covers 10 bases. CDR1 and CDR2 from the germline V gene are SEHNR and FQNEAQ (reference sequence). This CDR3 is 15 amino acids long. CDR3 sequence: CASSQLGTGDEKLLF. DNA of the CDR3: TGTGCCAGCAGCCAACTCGGGACAGGGGATGAAAAACTGCTTTTT.

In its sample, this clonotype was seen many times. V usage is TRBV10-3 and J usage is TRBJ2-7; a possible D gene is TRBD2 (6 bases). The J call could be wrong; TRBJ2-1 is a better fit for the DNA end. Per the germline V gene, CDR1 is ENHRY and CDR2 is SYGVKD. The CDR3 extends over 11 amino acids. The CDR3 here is CATRETNEQFF. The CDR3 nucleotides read TGTGCCACTCGGGAGACGAATGAGCAGTTCTTC.

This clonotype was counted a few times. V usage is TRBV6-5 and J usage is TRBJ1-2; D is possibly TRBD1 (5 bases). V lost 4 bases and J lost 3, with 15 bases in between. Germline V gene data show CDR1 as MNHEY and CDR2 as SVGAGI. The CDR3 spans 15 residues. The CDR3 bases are TGTGCCAGCAGTTTACATTGGGGGGTACACTATGGCTACACCTTC. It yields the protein CASSLHWGVHYGYTF.

CDR3 coding DNA: TGTGCCAGCAGTGAATTTCACAGGGAGGCCCACACCGGGGAGCTGTTTTTT. Translated, it gives CASSEFHREAHTGELFF. V gene TRBV25-1 combines with J gene TRBJ2-2; D is perhaps TRBD1 or TRBD2 (6 bases each). The CDR3 covers 17 residues. Germline lookup yields CDR1 MGHDK and CDR2 SYGVNS. Trimming cost V 1 base and J 3 bases, with 15 bases left between them. Together with reference TRBV25-1 and TRBJ2-2, the CDR3 gives the full variable domain: EADIYQTPRYLVIGTGKKITLECSQTMGHDKMYWYQQDPGMELHLIHYSYGVNSTEKGDLSSESTVSRIRTEHFPLTLESARPSHTSQYLCASSEFHREAHTGELFFGEGSRLTVL.